The entry below gives a single TCR beta chain sequence along with its context. This clonotype was counted between two and nine times. Its antigen is unknown. Base qualities are missing; no much larger clone stands one base away. These data come from a study of T cell repertoires in cytomegalovirus infection (dated by TCRdb to 2018 to 2020). With respect to the entire study: Peptide stimulations targeted recently identified HLA-C-restricted CMV epitopes, whose presentation resists viral immunomodulation, together with well-studied HLA-B-restricted epitopes. Donor HLA type was relevant to the analysis, because carriage of CMV infection together with the matching HLA type was indicated by public TCR beta signatures. The research as a whole found: The ex vivo response was dominated by HLA-C-restricted CMV-specific TCR beta clonotypes, and the single most frequent clonotype in two of eight donors was supplied by these HLA-C-restricted clonotypes. In both this cohort and an independent 352-donor cohort, the cumulative frequency of public TCR beta family members distinguished carriers of CMV infection plus the relevant HLA type.

Interpreted using the paper, the treatment or condition label stands for: in vitro stimulation with specific CMV peptide epitopes to enrich CMV-specific T cells. Sequencer: Illumina HiSeq 1500. TCRdb trimmed public reads at Q25 via fastp, called clones via MiXCR and kept in-frame beta chains. CDR3 protein sequences are deduplicated, and each keeps its most common genes and DNA. The sample data list approximately 110,000 distinct CDR3 sequences, and more than 30% of these were observed just once. The ten largest make up less than 45% of the sample. Looking up the germline V gene yields CDR1 LGHNA and CDR2 YSLEER. Including cysteine and phenylalanine, the CDR3 has 16 amino acids. The only DNA kept is the CDR3, 48 bases in frame from the first base. The germline V end is reduced by 1 base and the J end by 2 bases; junction bases left unmatched: 2.

The receptor chain draws on TRBV4-3 and TRBJ1-6; 7 of the junction bases match TRBD1. The source was CD8+ T cells from cultured PBMCs, collected from culture after CMV antigen stimulation. This clonotype originated in a human donor in good health (CMV status not recorded). Some clones in this sample may be carry-over from other donors' samples. In nucleotide form, the sequence is TGCGCCAGCAGCCAAGGGGACAGTCCCTATAATTCACCCCTCCACTTT. This is translated as CASSQGDSPYNSPLHF.